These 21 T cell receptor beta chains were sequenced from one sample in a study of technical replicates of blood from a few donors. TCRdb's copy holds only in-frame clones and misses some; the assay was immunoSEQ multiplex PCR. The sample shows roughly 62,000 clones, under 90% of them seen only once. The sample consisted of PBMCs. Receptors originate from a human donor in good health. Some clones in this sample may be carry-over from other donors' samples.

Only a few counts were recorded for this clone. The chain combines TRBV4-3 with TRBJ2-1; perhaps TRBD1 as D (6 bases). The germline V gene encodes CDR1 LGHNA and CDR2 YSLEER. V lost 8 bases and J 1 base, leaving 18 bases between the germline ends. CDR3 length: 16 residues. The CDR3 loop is CASRQAVGESYNEQFF. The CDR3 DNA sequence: TGCGCCAGCCGACAGGCCGTAGGGGAGTCCTACAATGAGCAGTTCTTC.

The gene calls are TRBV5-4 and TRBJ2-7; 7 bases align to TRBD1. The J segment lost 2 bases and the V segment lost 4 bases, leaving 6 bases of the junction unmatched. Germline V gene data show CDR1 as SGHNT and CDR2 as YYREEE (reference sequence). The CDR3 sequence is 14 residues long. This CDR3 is CASSPSTGPYEQYF. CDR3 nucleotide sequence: TGTGCCAGCAGCCCCTCGACAGGGCCCTACGAGCAGTACTTC. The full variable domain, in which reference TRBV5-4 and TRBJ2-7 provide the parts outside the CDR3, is ETGVTQSPTHLIKTRGQQVTLRCSSQSGHNTVSWYQQALGQGPQFIFQYYREEENGRGNFPPRFSGLQFPNYSSELNVNALELDDSALYLCASSPSTGPYEQYFGPGTRLTVT.

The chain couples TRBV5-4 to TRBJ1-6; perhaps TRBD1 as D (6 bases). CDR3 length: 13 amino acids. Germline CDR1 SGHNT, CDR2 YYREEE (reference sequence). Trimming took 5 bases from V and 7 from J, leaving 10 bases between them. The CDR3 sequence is CASRQDRNSPLHF. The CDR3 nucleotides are TGTGCCAGCAGGCAGGACAGAAATTCACCCCTCCACTTT.

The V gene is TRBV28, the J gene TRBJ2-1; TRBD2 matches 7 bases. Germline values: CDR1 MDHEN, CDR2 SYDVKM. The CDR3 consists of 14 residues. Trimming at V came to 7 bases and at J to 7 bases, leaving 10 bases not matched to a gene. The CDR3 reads CASTYAGRRNEQFF. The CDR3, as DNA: TGTGCCAGCACCTACGCCGGGAGGAGGAATGAGCAGTTCTTC.

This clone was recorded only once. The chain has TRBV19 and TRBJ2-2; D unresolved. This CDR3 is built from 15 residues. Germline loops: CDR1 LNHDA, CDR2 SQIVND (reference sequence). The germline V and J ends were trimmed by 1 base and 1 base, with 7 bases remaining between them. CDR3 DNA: TGTGCCAGTAGTATAGGAACCGGGAACACCGGGGAGCTGTTTTTT. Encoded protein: CASSIGTGNTGELFF.

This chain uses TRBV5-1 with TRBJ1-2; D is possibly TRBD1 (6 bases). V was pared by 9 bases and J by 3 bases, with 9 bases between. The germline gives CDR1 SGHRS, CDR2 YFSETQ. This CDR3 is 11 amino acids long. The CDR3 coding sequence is TGCGCCACAGGGGATGACTATGGCTACACCTTC. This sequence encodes CATGDDYGYTF.

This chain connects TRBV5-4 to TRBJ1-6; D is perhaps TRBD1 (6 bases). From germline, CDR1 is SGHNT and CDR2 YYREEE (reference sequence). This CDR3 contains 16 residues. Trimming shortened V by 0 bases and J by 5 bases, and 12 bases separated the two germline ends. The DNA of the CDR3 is TGTGCCAGCAGCTTGGGAGGGACATCAAATAATTCACCCCTCCACTTT. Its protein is CASSLGGTSNNSPLHF.

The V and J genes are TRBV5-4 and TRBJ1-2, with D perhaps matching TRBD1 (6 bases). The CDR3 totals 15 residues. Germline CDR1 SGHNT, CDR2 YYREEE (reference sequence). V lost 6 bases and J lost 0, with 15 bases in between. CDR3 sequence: CASTPGGPANYGYTF. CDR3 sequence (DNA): TGTGCCAGCACCCCGGGGGGGCCGGCTAACTATGGCTACACCTTC.

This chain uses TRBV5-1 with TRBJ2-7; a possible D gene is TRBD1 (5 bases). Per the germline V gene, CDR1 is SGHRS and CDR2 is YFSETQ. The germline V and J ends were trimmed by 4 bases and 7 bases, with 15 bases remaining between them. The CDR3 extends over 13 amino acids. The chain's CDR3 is CASSPTGFGEQYF. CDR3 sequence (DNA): TGCGCCAGCAGCCCTACAGGTTTCGGTGAGCAGTACTTC.

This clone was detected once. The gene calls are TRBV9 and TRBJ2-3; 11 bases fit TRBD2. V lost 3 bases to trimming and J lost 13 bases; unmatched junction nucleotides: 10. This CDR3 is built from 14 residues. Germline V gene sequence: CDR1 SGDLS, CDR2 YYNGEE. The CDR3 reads CASSASGGTPPEYF. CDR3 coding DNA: TGTGCCAGCAGCGCTAGCGGGGGGACCCCTCCGGAGTATTTT.

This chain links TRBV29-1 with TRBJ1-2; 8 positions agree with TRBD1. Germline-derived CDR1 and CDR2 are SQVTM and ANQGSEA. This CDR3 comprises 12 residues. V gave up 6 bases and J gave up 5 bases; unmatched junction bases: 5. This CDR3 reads CSVGQERYGYTF. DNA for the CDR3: TGCAGCGTGGGACAGGAGAGGTATGGCTACACCTTC.

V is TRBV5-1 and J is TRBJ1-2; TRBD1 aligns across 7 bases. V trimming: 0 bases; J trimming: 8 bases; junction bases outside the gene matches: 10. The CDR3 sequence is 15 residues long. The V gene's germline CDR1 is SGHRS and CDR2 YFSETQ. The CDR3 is CASSLAGQVEVGYTF. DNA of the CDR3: TGCGCCAGCAGCTTGGCCGGACAGGTCGAAGTAGGCTACACCTTC. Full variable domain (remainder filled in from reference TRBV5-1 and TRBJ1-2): KAGVTQTPRYLIKTRGQQVTLSCSPISGHRSVSWYQQTPGQGLQFLFEYFSETQRNKGNFPGRFSGRQFSNSRSEMNVSTLELGDSALYLCASSLAGQVEVGYTFGSGTRLTVV.

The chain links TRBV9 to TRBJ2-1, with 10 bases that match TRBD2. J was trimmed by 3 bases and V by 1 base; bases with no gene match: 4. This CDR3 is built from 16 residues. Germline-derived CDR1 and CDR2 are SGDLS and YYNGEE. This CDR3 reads CASSVLGLADYNEQFF. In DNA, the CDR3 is TGTGCCAGCAGCGTATTAGGACTAGCGGACTACAATGAGCAGTTCTTC.

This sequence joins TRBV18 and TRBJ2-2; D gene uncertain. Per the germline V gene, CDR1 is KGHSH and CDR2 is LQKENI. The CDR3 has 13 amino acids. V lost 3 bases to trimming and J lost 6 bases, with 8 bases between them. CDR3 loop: CASSPELAGELFF. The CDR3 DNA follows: TGTGCCAGCTCACCGGAGCTAGCCGGGGAGCTGTTTTTT.

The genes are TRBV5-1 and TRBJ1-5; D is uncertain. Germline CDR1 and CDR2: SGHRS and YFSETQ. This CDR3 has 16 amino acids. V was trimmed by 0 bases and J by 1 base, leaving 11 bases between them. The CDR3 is CASSLGEDLSNQPQHF. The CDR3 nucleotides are TGCGCCAGCAGCTTGGGTGAGGATCTGAGCAATCAGCCCCAGCATTTT.

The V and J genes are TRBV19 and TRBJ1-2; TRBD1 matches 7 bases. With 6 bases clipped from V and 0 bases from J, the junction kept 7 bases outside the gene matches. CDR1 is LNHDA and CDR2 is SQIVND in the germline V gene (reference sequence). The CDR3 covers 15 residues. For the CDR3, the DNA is TGTGCCAGTAGGGACGACAGGGTAGCTAACTATGGCTACACCTTC. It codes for CASRDDRVANYGYTF.

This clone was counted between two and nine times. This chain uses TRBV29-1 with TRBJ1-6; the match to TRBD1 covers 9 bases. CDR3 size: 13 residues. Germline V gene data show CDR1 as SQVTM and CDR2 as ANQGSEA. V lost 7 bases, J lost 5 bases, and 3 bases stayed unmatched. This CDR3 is CSAGQGNNSPLHF. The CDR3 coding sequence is TGCAGCGCGGGACAGGGCAATAATTCACCCCTCCACTTT. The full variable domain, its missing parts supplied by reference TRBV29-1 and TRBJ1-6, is SAVISQKPSRDICQRGTSLTIQCQVDSQVTMMFWYRQQPGQSLTLIATANQGSEATYESGFVIDKFPISRPNLTFSTLTVSNMSPEDSSIYLCSAGQGNNSPLHFGNGTRLTVT.

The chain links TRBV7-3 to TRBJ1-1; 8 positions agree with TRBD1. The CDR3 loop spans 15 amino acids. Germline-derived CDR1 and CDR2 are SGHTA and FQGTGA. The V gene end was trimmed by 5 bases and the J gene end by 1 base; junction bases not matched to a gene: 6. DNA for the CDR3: TGTGCCAGCAGCGTCCAGGGGGCAGGGAACACTGAAGCTTTCTTT. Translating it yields CASSVQGAGNTEAFF.

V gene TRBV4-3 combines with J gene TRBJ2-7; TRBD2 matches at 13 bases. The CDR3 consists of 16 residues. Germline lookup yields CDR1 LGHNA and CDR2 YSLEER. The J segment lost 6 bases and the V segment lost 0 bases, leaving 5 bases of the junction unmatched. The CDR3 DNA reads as TGCGCCAGCAGCCAAGATCGGGGACTAGCGGGGCTCGAGCAGTACTTC. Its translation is CASSQDRGLAGLEQYF.

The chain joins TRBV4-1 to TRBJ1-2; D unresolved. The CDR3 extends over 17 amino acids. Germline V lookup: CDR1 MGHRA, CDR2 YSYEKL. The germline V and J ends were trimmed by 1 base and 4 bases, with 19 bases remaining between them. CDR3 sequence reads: CASSQGAEMTRRYGYTF. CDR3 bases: TGCGCCAGCAGCCAAGGTGCAGAGATGACCAGGCGCTATGGCTACACCTTC.

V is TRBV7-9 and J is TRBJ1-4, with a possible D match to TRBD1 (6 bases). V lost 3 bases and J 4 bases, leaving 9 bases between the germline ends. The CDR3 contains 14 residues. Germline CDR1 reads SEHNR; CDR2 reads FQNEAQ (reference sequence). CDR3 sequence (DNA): TGTGCCAGCAGCTTCGGACAGAATAATGAAAAACTGTTTTTT. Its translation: CASSFGQNNEKLFF.